The clone carrying this TCR beta chain was seen ten or more times. The time point: longitudinal time-point 2. Trimming shortened V by 5 bases and J by 0 bases, and 11 bases separated the two germline ends. Germline-derived CDR1 and CDR2 are SGHRS and YFSETQ. The CDR3 runs 14 residues. The entry originates in a study of neurological immune-mediated disorders. MiXCR, run by TCRdb on the 5' RACE reads, gives a single entry per CDR3 protein. The sample has tens of thousands of distinct CDR3 sequences, 5.8% seen once. This rearrangement joins TRBV5-1 to TRBJ1-1, with D possibly TRBD1 on 5 matching bases. This clonotype was sampled from a woman aged 60-75 years with multiple sclerosis. The sequencing sample was made of PBMCs. The CDR3 sequence is CASRVGPMNTEAFF. In DNA form, the CDR3 reads TGCGCCAGCAGAGTGGGACCCATGAACACTGAAGCTTTCTTT.